This TCR beta chain was documented in a study of blood T cell repertoires in COVID-19. CDR3 length: 13 amino acids. The ends were cut back, 0 bases at V and 9 bases at J, with 11 bases in the middle. Germline V lookup: CDR1 SGHKS, CDR2 YYEKEE (reference sequence). Measured with immunoSEQ multiplex PCR; TCRdb has only the in-frame clones, and not every one. The repertoire has over 95,000 clones, more than 85% of them found once; the top ten carry approximately 20%. The chain couples TRBV5-5 to TRBJ2-3, with D perhaps matching TRBD1 (6 bases). This sequence was found in a human donor with acute or convalescent COVID-19. The donor label of this sample is uncertain. Sample: peripheral blood. The CDR3 region is CASSLAVDRTQYF. CDR3 DNA sequence: TGTGCCAGCAGCTTGGCCGTGGACAGAACGCAGTATTTT.